This T cell receptor (beta chain) comes out of a study of T cell responses to AZD1222 COVID-19 vaccine. Sequencing used immunoSEQ multiplex PCR; TCRdb keeps in-frame clones, though not all of them. The table lists about 120,000 clones, roughly 87% of them singletons. Material: peripheral blood, obtained 28 days after the second AZD1222 dose. This receptor was taken from an adult who received the AZD1222 COVID-19 vaccine.

The CDR3: CASRRSEDGNTIYF. CDR3 sequence (DNA): TGTGCCAGCAGGAGGTCGGAGGATGGAAACACCATATATTTT. The J gene is TRBJ1-3, the V gene TRBV6-5; no clear D. Trimming took off 6 bases at V and 3 bases at J, with 12 bases between the two ends. Germline V gene sequence: CDR1 MNHEY, CDR2 SVGAGI. The CDR3 length is 14 residues.